The clone carrying this T cell receptor beta chain was seen a handful of times. Each CDR3 protein is one row after TCRdb ran MiXCR on the 5' RACE reads. Of some 300,000 distinct CDR3 sequences listed, around 8.1% are singletons. The data were taken from a study of T cells after yellow fever vaccination. This TCR derives from a man between 18 and 29 years old who received the YFV17D yellow fever vaccine. The sample was PBMCs, taken about 41 days after the first yellow fever vaccination.

The CDR3 DNA reads TGTGCCAGCAGAGGGACCCGGGACAGGGTATTACCCGAGCAGTACGTC. It codes for CASRGTRDRVLPEQYV. V and J are TRBV6-1 and TRBJ2-7; 9 bases agree with TRBD1. V gave up 6 bases and J gave up 6 bases; unmatched junction bases: 15. The germline CDR1 and CDR2 sequences are MNHNS and SASEGT. The CDR3 runs to 16 residues.